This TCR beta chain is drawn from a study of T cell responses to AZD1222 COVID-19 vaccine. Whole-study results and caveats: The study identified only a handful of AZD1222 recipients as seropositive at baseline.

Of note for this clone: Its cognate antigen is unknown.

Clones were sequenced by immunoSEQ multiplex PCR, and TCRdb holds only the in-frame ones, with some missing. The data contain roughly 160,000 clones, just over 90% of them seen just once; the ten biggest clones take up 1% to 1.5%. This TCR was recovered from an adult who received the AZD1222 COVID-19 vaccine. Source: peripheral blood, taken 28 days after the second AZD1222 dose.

The chain's CDR3 is CASRREGDYGYTF. The CDR3 DNA sequence: TGTGCCAGCAGGAGGGAGGGGGACTATGGCTACACCTTC. The chain links TRBV11-2 to TRBJ1-2; weak D call: TRBD1 (6 bases). V was cut by 6 bases and J by 3 bases, with 11 bases left in between. CDR3 length: 13 amino acids. Germline-derived CDR1 and CDR2 are SGHAT and FQNNGV. The full variable domain, completed using reference TRBV11-2 and TRBJ1-2, is EAGVAQSPRYKIIEKRQSVAFWCNPISGHATLYWYQQILGQGPKLLIQFQNNGVVDDSQLPKDRFSAERLKGVDSTLKIQPAKLEDSAVYLCASRREGDYGYTFGSGTRLTVV.